This T cell receptor (beta chain) emerged from a study of monozygotic twins with inflammatory bowel disease (dated by TCRdb to about 2019). Background on the whole study: In total, some 30 monozygotic twin pairs made up the full study: 19 Danish pairs, all IBD-discordant, plus nine German pairs, of which four were IBD-concordant and five were IBD-discordant. The search for disease-associated traits relied mainly on comparing, within discordant pairs, IBD patients with their genetically identical healthy co-twins. Each individual had, on average, about 151 000 unique TCRalpha sequences and 181 000 unique TCRbeta sequences available for analysis. What the study reported, not specific to this receptor: Repertoire similarity did not differ between concordant and discordant twins, possibly due to limited statistical power. The results gave no support for a single strong signal or clonotype linked to IBD. IBD patients had lower TCRbeta repertoire diversity, measured by the inverse Simpson index, than their healthy co-twins. The analysis was unable to tell different T cell subtypes apart. Because patients received different immunosuppressive treatments, the repertoires may have picked up extra background noise and variability between individuals. Fewer clonotypes were shared with other individuals by IBD patients than by healthy twins, most markedly in patients showing signs of disease activity.

From each donor, an approximately 2.3 ml peripheral blood sample was drawn into PAXgene tubes and stored at -80 degrees C. Without any T cell sorting, total RNA was extracted from whole blood using the PAXgene blood miRNA kit on an automated QIAcube. Peripheral blood from monozygotic twin pairs, either concordant or discordant for inflammatory bowel disease, underwent deep TCRalpha and TCRbeta repertoire profiling that used unique molecular barcoding. Smoking habits were recorded for all twin pairs, and individuals were classified as current, former or never smokers. As encoded in the germline V gene (reference sequence), CDR1 is LNHNV while CDR2 is YYDKDF. From the cysteine through the phenylalanine, the CDR3 covers 14 amino acids. Nucleotide data are not available. Comments on this clonotype: Its antigen is currently not known.

Preparation of the library involved 5' RACE. The input for every TCR library was roughly 3,300 ng of total RNA. For each sample, cDNA synthesis was carried out in eight separate reactions using SMARTScribe reverse transcriptase. During cDNA synthesis, unique molecular identifiers containing a 6-nucleotide sample barcode were introduced by template switching. Amplification of TCRalpha and TCRbeta cDNA involved two nested PCRs of 16 and 9 cycles, and each PCR was followed by bead purification. Before amplification, the cDNA was treated with uracil DNA-glycosylase and purified using the QIAquick PCR purification kit. The second PCR was the step at which Illumina TruSeq-compatible adapters and sample-specific barcodes were added. TapeStation and Qubit were used to check library quality and concentration, and 4.5 to 5 ng of each library was pooled. Pooled libraries were sequenced on an Illumina HiSeq2500 single-index Rapid Run with 2 x 100 bp reads and custom sequencing primers. Under the source paper's analysis protocol: UMI-based consensus assembly with MiGEC version 1.2.6 was used to correct PCR and sequencing errors. MiXCR version 2.1.1 was used to carry out V(D)J alignment, clonotype assembly and CDR3 extraction. Gene usage, clonotype sharing and MAIT/NKT TCR abundance were normalised by analysing the top 1000, 10 000 and 20 000 clonotypes per sample. Diversity was computed as the inverse Simpson index with the vegan R package after downsampling to 27 000 UMIs. Paired Mann-Whitney U tests were applied to discordant twin pairs, and Benjamini-Hochberg correction was used for multiple testing. After the reads were reprocessed by TCRdb, one entry was made per CDR3 protein sequence, with no DNA. The V and J calls, along with clone size, are taken from TCRdb and not from the paper's own processing. This sample's clone table shows fewer than 550,000 distinct CDR3 sequences. The ten largest clones take up 2% to 3% of the sample.

The sequencing sample was made of blood. The TCR originated in a human donor with ulcerative colitis or Crohn's disease, or a healthy co-twin of an affected twin (not recorded which). The sequence joins TRBV15 to TRBJ1-2; as DNA is missing, the TRBD1 call by TCRdb cannot be tested. This receptor carries the CDR3 CATSRTGTEYGYTF.